This T cell receptor beta chain comes out of a study of blood T cell repertoires in COVID-19. Study summary: The samples span acute and convalescent COVID-19 from the United States, Italy and Spain. Sources were T cells, B-cell-depleted T cells, or PBMCs; the material itself was cDNA or gDNA.

Authors' data handling: Amplified reference gene primers provided the basis for estimating nucleated cell counts. TCRdb's copy holds only in-frame clones and misses some; the assay was immunoSEQ multiplex PCR. Clone size and V and J calls were adopted from that table, with D and trimming inferred from the DNA. The sample contains about 200,000 clones, about 83% of which appear only once. Comments on this clone: At the DNA level, this CDR3 is encoded by other sequences in the same sample as well.

It was during active infection that Seattle patients were enrolled and then longitudinally followed. There are 11 residues in the CDR3. The germline V and J ends were trimmed by 6 bases and 2 bases, with 3 bases remaining between them. The sample consisted of peripheral blood. The V call is TRBV12-3 or TRBV12-4, the J call TRBJ2-3, with D hard to call. The receptor was isolated from an older person with COVID-19, enrolled during active disease. The CDR3 sequence is CASSHTDTQYF. The CDR3 region has the DNA TGTGCCAGCAGCCACACAGATACGCAGTATTTT.